The present T cell receptor (beta chain) was sequenced within a study of shared clonotypes between healthy human individuals. Germline-derived CDR1 and CDR2 are DFQATT and SNEGSKA (reference sequence). Deletions cut 2 bases from V and 4 bases from J, with 5 bases between. The CDR3 extends over 11 amino acids. Clones were sequenced by immunoSEQ multiplex PCR, and TCRdb holds only the in-frame ones, with some missing. The table includes more than 1.2 million clones, around 98.5% detected once. With respect to this clone: Other DNA sequences in the same sample also yield this CDR3.

The chain couples TRBV20-1 to TRBJ2-5; D is ambiguous. This TCR came from a man in his thirties or forties in good health. Source material: naive CD4+ T cells sorted from blood. Regarding subset: CD45RA+ positively selected. CDR3 nucleotide sequence: TGCAGTGCTAGACAAGTAGAGACCCAGTACTTC. As protein: CSARQVETQYF.